Sequencing of this T cell receptor beta chain was carried out in a study of cytotoxic CD8 clonotypes in ibrutinib-treated CLL. Study summary: With a range of 6 to 36, the median treatment time before response samples were taken was about twelve months. Sample averages reached 255,043 productive templates and 94,082 productive rearrangements. General study findings and limits: Clonality showed a rise at ibrutinib response that reversed toward baseline at progression.

Measured with immunoSEQ multiplex PCR; TCRdb has only the in-frame clones, and not every one. The data hold approximately 320,000 clones, with 67% observed a single time. Only a few counts were recorded for this clone. Its antigen is unidentified. Germline values: CDR1 KGHSH, CDR2 LQKENI. The CDR3 spans 13 residues. V lost 4 bases, J lost 3 bases, and 9 bases lay in between. The chain combines TRBV18 with TRBJ1-2; D ambiguous. The TCR originated in a human donor with chronic lymphocytic leukemia. Material: PBMCs, obtained after 36 months of ibrutinib treatment. The CDR3: CASSHNPDYGYTF. The CDR3 DNA sequence: TGTGCCAGCTCACATAATCCGGACTATGGCTACACCTTC.